Listed here are 28 T cell receptor beta chains from one sample, sequenced in a study of blood T cell repertoires in COVID-19. The protocol was immunoSEQ multiplex PCR, while the TCRdb copy is restricted to in-frame clones and leaves out a portion. The table lists about 50,000 clones, approximately 92% of them singletons. The sequenced sample consisted of peripheral blood. The source of these receptors is a man between 50 and 59 years old with active COVID-19.

This clone was picked up one time. This sequence joins TRBV10-1 and TRBJ1-1; D is unclear. Trimming left V 3 bases short and J 4 bases short, with 12 bases between. The CDR3 is 14 amino acids. Germline lookup yields CDR1 WNHNN and CDR2 SYGVQD (reference sequence). The CDR3 DNA reads TGCGCCAGCAGTGACCTCACGGAGGGCACTGAAGCTTTCTTT. Its translation: CASSDLTEGTEAFF.

The V call is TRBV6-4, the J call TRBJ1-1; tentatively, D is TRBD1 (6 bases). The ends were cut back, 6 bases at V and 5 bases at J, with 22 bases in the middle. This CDR3 is 16 amino acids long. Germline CDR1 and CDR2: MRHNA and SNTAGT. This chain's CDR3 is CASRSGGVGLRTEAFF. The CDR3 nucleotides are TGTGCCAGCAGGTCGGGGGGCGTCGGGCTTCGGACTGAAGCTTTCTTT.

This chain connects TRBV7-6 to TRBJ2-1, with D possibly TRBD2 on 6 matching bases. Germline V gives CDR1 SGHVS, CDR2 FNYEAQ. The CDR3 is made up of 15 amino acids. Between the trimmed V and J ends, which lost 6 bases and 9 bases, there was a span of 21 bases. DNA of the CDR3: TGTGCCAGCAGAGGGACGACTAGTAGTTTCGGTGAGCAGTTCTTC. Translated, it gives CASRGTTSSFGEQFF. The variable domain in full, with the rest retrieved from reference TRBV7-6 and TRBJ2-1, is GAGVSQSPRYKVTKRGQDVALRCDPISGHVSLYWYRQALGQGPEFLTYFNYEAQQDKSGLPNDRFSAERPEGSISTLTIQRTEQRDSAMYRCASRGTTSSFGEQFFGPGTRLTVL.

V gene TRBV4-2 combines with J gene TRBJ1-2, with 12 bases matching TRBD1. V shed 3 bases and J 8 bases; nucleotides not matched to a gene: 10. This CDR3 spans 16 amino acids. Germline CDR1 LGHNA, CDR2 YNFKEQ. CDR3 sequence: CASSQPPGQGAEGYTF. CDR3 nucleotide sequence: TGTGCCAGCAGCCAGCCCCCGGGACAGGGGGCCGAGGGCTACACCTTC.

V is TRBV5-4 and J is TRBJ1-2, with 8 bases matching TRBD1. The CDR3 totals 16 residues. CDR1 and CDR2 (germline): SGHNT, YYREEE (reference sequence). With V trimmed by 0 bases and J by 5 bases, 9 bases remained unmatched. The CDR3 loop is CASSLVTGTGPYGYTF. CDR3 DNA sequence: TGTGCCAGCAGCTTGGTTACCGGGACAGGACCTTATGGCTACACCTTC.

This rearrangement joins TRBV18 to TRBJ1-2, with TRBD1 matching over 12 bases. CDR1 and CDR2 (germline): KGHSH, LQKENI. This CDR3 has 16 residues. V was pared by 6 bases and J by 6 bases, with 11 bases of the junction left unmatched. CDR3 region: CASSLPGQGAQHGYTF. The DNA for the CDR3 is TGTGCCAGCTCTCTCCCGGGACAGGGGGCGCAACATGGCTACACCTTC.

The V call is TRBV5-1, the J call TRBJ1-1; D ambiguous. The germline gives CDR1 SGHRS, CDR2 YFSETQ. Trimming took off 2 bases at V and 4 bases at J, with 9 bases between the two ends. The CDR3 loop spans 13 amino acids. This CDR3 reads CASSFAGTTEAFF. DNA for the CDR3: TGCGCCAGCAGCTTCGCGGGCACCACTGAAGCTTTCTTT.

The V and J genes are TRBV9 and TRBJ2-1; TRBD1 is a possible D gene (6 bases). The CDR3 covers 16 residues. The V gene's germline CDR1 is SGDLS and CDR2 YYNGEE. V dropped 2 bases and J dropped 0 bases, with 12 bases sitting between them. The CDR3 DNA reads TGTGCCAGCAGCGTCGGGACAACCTTCTCCTACAATGAGCAGTTCTTC. Residues: CASSVGTTFSYNEQFF.

The rearrangement joins TRBV18 to TRBJ2-1, with 11 nucleotides matching TRBD2. The CDR3 spans 15 residues. Germline CDR1 KGHSH, CDR2 LQKENI. V gave up 6 bases and J gave up 4 bases; unmatched junction bases: 5. CDR3 in amino acids: CASSPGTSGYNEQFF. The CDR3 DNA is TGTGCCAGCTCTCCCGGGACTAGCGGATACAATGAGCAGTTCTTC.

This chain uses TRBV12-5 with TRBJ1-2; D is unresolved. V shed 2 bases and J shed 7 bases, with 17 bases lying between them. CDR3 length: 15 amino acids. CDR1 is LGHNT and CDR2 is FRNRAP in the germline V gene. CDR3 in amino acids: CASGLWLGEGGGYTF. The DNA for the CDR3 is TGTGCTAGTGGTTTGTGGTTAGGAGAGGGTGGTGGCTACACCTTC.

The gene calls are TRBV24-1 and TRBJ2-3; TRBD1 is a possible D gene (6 bases). This CDR3 region has 14 residues. Trimming removed 4 bases from V and 3 bases from J, with 10 bases in between. The germline V gene encodes CDR1 KGHDR and CDR2 SFDVKD. Here the CDR3 DNA reads TGTGCCACCAGTGAAACTGGACAGACAGATACGCAGTATTTT. Translated, it gives CATSETGQTDTQYF.

The V and J genes are TRBV7-3 and TRBJ2-2, with a weak D call TRBD2 (5 bases). V dropped 2 bases and J dropped 6 bases, with 10 bases sitting between them. The CDR3 runs 14 residues. Looked up from germline, CDR1 is SGHTA and CDR2 is FQGTGA. CDR3 protein: CASSLLMGAGELFF. CDR3 nucleotide sequence: TGTGCCAGCAGCTTATTAATGGGAGCCGGGGAGCTGTTTTTT.

The chain uses TRBV2 and TRBJ2-1, with D unclear. CDR3 length: 15 amino acids. Deletions cut 6 bases from V and 9 bases from J, with 21 bases between. Germline-derived CDR1 and CDR2 are SNHLY and FYNNEI. CDR3: CASRYGSHQVGEQFF. DNA of the CDR3: TGTGCCAGCAGATATGGATCCCATCAGGTAGGTGAGCAGTTCTTC. The whole variable domain, remainder taken from reference TRBV2 and TRBJ2-1, is EPEVTQTPSHQVTQMGQEVILRCVPISNHLYFYWYRQILGQKVEFLVSFYNNEISEKSEIFDDQFSVERPDGSNFTLKIRSTKLEDSAMYFCASRYGSHQVGEQFFGPGTRLTVL.

This clone was observed a single time. The chain links TRBV10-3 to TRBJ2-2; D ambiguous. This CDR3 is built from 14 residues. Germline CDR1 reads ENHRY; CDR2 reads SYGVKD. Between the trimmed V and J ends, which lost 4 bases and 1 base, there was a span of 7 bases. CDR3 bases: TGTGCCATCAGTGTTGCGGAGAACACCGGGGAGCTGTTTTTT. It is translated as CAISVAENTGELFF.

This clone occurred once. The V call is TRBV2, the J call TRBJ1-5; possible D gene TRBD1, 5 bases. The CDR3 totals 14 residues. The germline V gene encodes CDR1 SNHLY and CDR2 FYNNEI. Trimming removed 4 bases at V and 0 bases at J, with 7 bases between. CDR3: CASSGQNSNQPQHF. For the CDR3, the DNA is TGTGCCAGCAGTGGACAGAATAGCAATCAGCCCCAGCATTTT.

The chain combines TRBV19 with TRBJ2-7; TRBD2 is a possible D gene (6 bases). The V gene's germline CDR1 is LNHDA and CDR2 SQIVND (reference sequence). CDR3 length: 15 amino acids. Trimming removed 3 bases from V and 3 bases from J, with 15 bases in between. CDR3 loop: CASSIGLAMVYEQYF. In DNA, the CDR3 is TGTGCCAGTAGTATTGGGCTAGCGATGGTCTACGAGCAGTACTTC.

This chain connects TRBV24-1 to TRBJ2-3; D may be TRBD1 (5 bases). Per the germline V gene, CDR1 is KGHDR and CDR2 is SFDVKD. The CDR3 runs 16 residues. V dropped 4 bases and J dropped 4 bases, with 17 bases sitting between them. CDR3 nucleotide sequence: TGTGCCACCAGTGACTCCACCCGACAGTATCCAGATACGCAGTATTTT. Translating gives CATSDSTRQYPDTQYF.

The table lists this clone with a count of one. The chain employs TRBV9 and TRBJ1-1, with D maybe TRBD1 (6 bases). Trimming took off 3 bases at V and 0 bases at J, with 12 bases between the two ends. This CDR3 has 15 amino acids. Germline-derived CDR1 and CDR2 are SGDLS and YYNGEE. In nucleotides, the CDR3 is TGTGCCAGCAGCGCCCGGGACACACTGAACACTGAAGCTTTCTTT. Amino acids: CASSARDTLNTEAFF.

The chain couples TRBV18 to TRBJ1-6; 7 bases match TRBD1. Germline V lookup: CDR1 KGHSH, CDR2 LQKENI. The CDR3 has 16 residues. J was trimmed by 9 bases and V by 3 bases; bases with no gene match: 11. In DNA form, the CDR3 reads TGTGCCAGCTCACCTAGGGGGCCCTCTCAGGGTTCACCCCTCCACTTT. Translation gives CASSPRGPSQGSPLHF.

The rearrangement uses TRBV9 and TRBJ2-7; 12 nucleotides line up with TRBD2. CDR1 and CDR2 from the germline V gene are SGDLS and YYNGEE. The CDR3 runs to 17 residues. The V segment lost 4 bases and the J segment 9 bases; nucleotides outside the gene matches: 17. CDR3 residues: CASSTPFWASGRAGQYF. CDR3 in DNA: TGTGCCAGCAGCACTCCCTTCTGGGCTAGCGGGAGGGCCGGGCAGTACTTC.

V usage is TRBV5-8 and J usage is TRBJ2-1; TRBD2 might be the D (6 bases). The CDR3 extends over 15 amino acids. Trimming took 2 bases from V and 9 from J, leaving 18 bases between them. Germline CDR1 and CDR2: SGHTS and YDEGEE. CDR3 amino acids: CASSFGDLTHSEQFF. DNA of the CDR3: TGTGCCAGCAGCTTCGGGGACTTAACTCATAGTGAGCAGTTCTTC.

The chain recombines TRBV10-3 with TRBJ2-1, with TRBD2 matching 7 bases. The CDR3 loop spans 16 amino acids. V lost 11 bases and J lost 4; bases outside the gene matches: 17. Germline V gene lookup returns CDR1 ENHRY and CDR2 SYGVKD. For the CDR3, the DNA is TGTGCCGCGGGATCCAGGGCGGGAGAAGGATACAATGAGCAGTTCTTC. Its translation is CAAGSRAGEGYNEQFF.

J is TRBJ2-7 and V is TRBV4-1, with 7 bases lining up with TRBD2. The CDR3 totals 16 residues. After removal of 0 bases from V and 1 base from J, the junction contained 6 bases not matched to a gene. From germline, CDR1 is MGHRA and CDR2 YSYEKL. The CDR3 protein is CASSQDLSGKSYEQYF. CDR3 DNA sequence: TGCGCCAGCAGCCAAGATTTGAGCGGGAAGTCCTACGAGCAGTACTTC.

The chain recombines TRBV7-2 with TRBJ1-5, with 9 bases aligning to TRBD1. The CDR3 consists of 15 residues. Unmatched junction bases numbered 6, after V lost 5 bases and J lost 4 bases. The germline V gene encodes CDR1 SGHTA and CDR2 FQGNSA. The CDR3 coding sequence is TGTGCCAGCAGCCCCGGGACAGGGTATAATCAGCCCCAGCATTTT. Protein sequence: CASSPGTGYNQPQHF.

The table lists this clone with a count of one. This chain joins TRBV28 and TRBJ1-1; maybe TRBD1 (5 bases). The CDR3 totals 12 residues. Trimming left V 3 bases short and J 10 bases short, with 12 bases between. Germline CDR1 reads MDHEN; CDR2 reads SYDVKM. In nucleotides, the CDR3 is TGTGCCAGCAGTTTTCCTGGGGGGGGAGCTTTCTTT. This sequence encodes CASSFPGGGAFF.

The chain uses TRBV7-3 and TRBJ2-1, with 12 bases that match TRBD1. The junction had 7 bases not matched to a gene; V was cut back by 0 bases and J by 7 bases. This CDR3 has 17 residues. Looked up from germline, CDR1 is SGHTA and CDR2 is FQGTGA. The CDR3 DNA is TGTGCCAGCAGCTTAACGTTCGGGGACAGGGGGCAGAATGAGCAGTTCTTC. It is translated as CASSLTFGDRGQNEQFF.

The rearrangement links TRBV7-3 to TRBJ2-7, with 8 bases identical to TRBD1. CDR1 and CDR2 (germline): SGHTA, FQGTGA. Trimming took 1 base from V and 0 from J; bases not matched to a gene: 2. The CDR3 covers 15 residues. The CDR3 nucleotides are TGTGCCAGCAGCTTAAGGGACAGGTACTCCTACGAGCAGTACTTC. This codes for CASSLRDRYSYEQYF.

This clone was picked up one time. V usage is TRBV30 and J usage is TRBJ2-7, with D uncertain. The CDR3 consists of 12 residues. V dropped 0 bases and J dropped 9 bases, with 12 bases sitting between them. Germline CDR1 GTSNPN, CDR2 SVGIG (reference sequence). The CDR3 sequence is CAWSVVGSGQYF. The CDR3 DNA is TGTGCCTGGAGTGTCGTCGGGTCCGGGCAGTACTTC. The full variable domain, with the rest looked up from reference TRBV30 and TRBJ2-7, is SQTIHQWPATLVQPVGSPLSLECTVEGTSNPNLYWYRQAAGRGLQLLFYSVGIGQISSEVPQNLSASRPQDRQFILSSKKLLLSDSGFYLCAWSVVGSGQYFGPGTRLTVT.